This T cell receptor delta chain was sequenced in a study of gamma-delta chains in newborns, infants, children. At the level of the study: Innate gammadelta T cells reportedly expand polyclonally right after birth, driven by microbial exposure, per the title.

TCRdb re-called the reads through CATT. The sample consists of approximately 4,000 delta-chain clones, around 43% of them appearing once. This CDR3 is built from 20 residues. J was trimmed by 0 bases and V by 5 bases; bases with no gene match: 21. Germline V gene sequence: CDR1 TSWWSYY, CDR2 QGS. Sequences were derived from blood, sampled at week 6. The TCR comes from a child who was a newborn, infant or young child, either healthy, febrile or measles-vaccinated (not recorded which). V usage is TRDV1 and J usage is TRDJ1; 7 bases are shared with TRDD3. The CDR3 bases are TGTGCTCTTGGGAACTCCCAGAGGGGATCTTACTGGGGTCACACCGATAAACTCATCTTT. It translates to CALGNSQRGSYWGHTDKLIF.